One and the same sample provided the 27 T cell receptor beta chains below, sequenced in a study of T cells in Graves' hyperthyroidism and ophthalmopathy. Amplification targeted TCR beta CDR3 regions from RNA transcripts. HTBI primers drove first-round RT-PCR of the TCR CDR3. Using its own MiXCR run on the multiplex PCR reads, TCRdb lists one record per CDR3 protein. The sample yields more than 95,000 distinct CDR3 sequences, approximately 50% seen once. The sequenced sample consisted of blood. The receptors here all came from a man aged 40-50 years with Graves' hyperthyroidism.

This clonotype was seen at least ten times. The gene calls are TRBV2 and TRBJ2-7; 7 bases are a match to TRBD2. J gave up 6 bases and V 6 bases, and 5 bases lay outside the gene matches. The CDR3 is 12 residues long. Per germline, CDR1 SNHLY and CDR2 FYNNEI. The CDR3 DNA reads TGTGCCAGCAGGGAGTCGGGAGGCGAGCAGTACTTC. Its protein product is CASRESGGEQYF.

Turning to this clonotype: A much larger clone is a single base away; this may be a read error. The V call is TRBV10-3, the J call TRBJ1-5; 7 bases match TRBD1. CDR3 length: 13 amino acids. CDR1 and CDR2 from the germline V gene are ENHRY and SYGVKD. After removal of 5 bases from V and 14 bases from J, the junction contained 12 bases not matched to a gene. The CDR3 DNA follows: TGTGCCATCAGTATTACGGAGGGGGCTGTAAAGCATTTT. It specifies CAISITEGAVKHF.

CDR3 sequence reads: CSATPGQQFF. The CDR3 nucleotides are TGCAGTGCCACACCGGGACAGCAGTTCTTC. This sequence joins TRBV20-1 and TRBJ2-1; D tentatively fits TRBD1 or TRBD2 (5 bases each). Germline CDR1 is DFQATT and CDR2 is SNEGSKA (reference sequence). Trimming pared 6 bases from V and 11 bases from J, leaving 11 bases between. The CDR3 covers 10 residues.

This clonotype was detected only a few times. This rearrangement joins TRBV4-1 to TRBJ1-3; 8 nucleotides agree with TRBD1. The V and J ends lost 8 bases and 3 bases, in that order; junction bases with no gene match: 12. Per germline, CDR1 MGHRA and CDR2 YSYEKL. There are 16 residues in the CDR3. The CDR3 nucleotides are TGCGCCAGCGGCCGGACAGGGACCAGTGGTGGAAACACCATATATTTT. This translates into CASGRTGTSGGNTIYF.

This clonotype has a count of ten or more. The chain uses TRBV4-3 and TRBJ2-7; TRBD2 aligns across 8 bases. The CDR3 loop spans 16 amino acids. The germline V gene encodes CDR1 LGHNA and CDR2 YSLEER. Losses at the gene ends were 0 bases for V and 3 bases for J; bases not matched to a gene: 7. CDR3 sequence: CASSQEWQLAVYEQYF. The DNA for the CDR3 is TGCGCCAGCAGCCAAGAATGGCAACTAGCGGTCTACGAGCAGTACTTC.

A remark on this clonotype: Mismatch with germline at one junction end may stem from a read error. V gene TRBV20-1 combines with J gene TRBJ1-2; no definite D call. CDR1 and CDR2 from the germline V gene are DFQATT and SNEGSKA (reference sequence). The CDR3 consists of 13 residues. The CDR3, as DNA: TGCAGTGCTAGACCACGGGGATCCGGTGGCTACACCTTT. Encoded protein: CSARPRGSGGYTF.

This clonotype has ten or more counts. The chain combines TRBV20-1 with TRBJ2-7; D is tentatively TRBD1 or TRBD2 (5 bases each). Germline CDR1 DFQATT, CDR2 SNEGSKA (reference sequence). V shed 0 bases and J shed 0 bases, with 12 bases lying between them. The CDR3 extends over 15 amino acids. The CDR3 region is CSARDPGRSSYEQYF. CDR3 DNA: TGCAGTGCTAGAGACCCGGGACGGAGCTCCTACGAGCAGTACTTC.

Concerning this clonotype: Since no conserved phenylalanine or tryptophan closes the CDR3, a read error is the likely cause. This chain uses TRBV11-3 with TRBJ2-1; 16 bases line up with TRBD2. This CDR3 has 19 amino acids. V lost 5 bases, J lost 7 bases, and 14 bases stayed unmatched. The V gene's germline CDR1 is SGHNT and CDR2 YENEEA. CDR3 sequence reads: CASSSTGLAGGPSWNEQFV. For the CDR3, the DNA is TGTGCCAGCAGCAGCACGGGACTAGCGGGGGGGCCCAGTTGGAATGAGCAGTTCGTC.

This chain connects TRBV15 to TRBJ2-6; possible D gene TRBD2, 5 bases. This CDR3 is 17 amino acids long. The germline CDR1 and CDR2 sequences are LNHNV and YYDKDF (reference sequence). Deletions cut 1 base from V and 2 bases from J, with 12 bases between. CDR3 sequence: CATSRVRGSTGANVLTF. The CDR3 bases are TGTGCCACCAGCAGAGTACGTGGGAGCACTGGGGCCAACGTCCTGACTTTC.

A single count supports this clonotype. Mismatch with germline at one junction end may stem from a read error. V usage is TRBV2 and J usage is TRBJ1-3, with D unclear. CDR1 is SNHLY, CDR2 FYNNEI, per germline. CDR3 length equals 8 residues. The CDR3 nucleotides read TGTGCCAGCAGCCGTATTTCTTTT. Translating it yields CASSRISF.

This clonotype was detected many times. The chain has TRBV29-1 and TRBJ1-2; D is undetermined. Germline V gene sequence: CDR1 SQVTM, CDR2 ANQGSEA. There are 12 residues in the CDR3. V dropped 2 bases and J dropped 8 bases, with 12 bases sitting between them. In DNA form, the CDR3 reads TGCAGCGTTGAACTACTCGGAGGGGGCTACACCTTC. Protein product: CSVELLGGGYTF.

This chain joins TRBV2 and TRBJ2-2, with 9 nucleotides matching TRBD1. V was clipped by 5 bases and J by 6 bases; unmatched bases: 13. CDR3 length equals 17 residues. Germline CDR1 SNHLY, CDR2 FYNNEI. The CDR3 protein is CASSKDRGAKGSGELFF. The CDR3, as DNA: TGTGCCAGCAGTAAAGACAGGGGGGCTAAGGGGTCCGGGGAGCTGTTTTTT.

About this clonotype: Given a much more abundant clone one base away, this may be a read error. This sequence joins TRBV5-4 and TRBJ2-3; weak D call: TRBD1 (6 bases). The CDR3 sequence is 13 residues long. Germline assignment: CDR1 SGHNT and CDR2 YYREEE (reference sequence). Trimming took 4 bases from V and 6 from J, leaving 12 bases between them. The CDR3 DNA is TGTGCCAGCAGCCGCAGGGGAGAGGATACGCAGTATTTT. As protein: CASSRRGEDTQYF. Full variable domain (missing parts from reference TRBV5-4 and TRBJ2-3): ETGVTQSPTHLIKTRGQQVTLRCSSQSGHNTVSWYQQALGQGPQFIFQYYREEENGRGNFPPRFSGLQFPNYSSELNVNALELDDSALYLCASSRRGEDTQYFGPGTRLTVL.

This clonotype was seen many times. The chain links TRBV7-2 to TRBJ2-1, with 9 bases that match TRBD1. Germline CDR1 reads SGHTA; CDR2 reads FQGNSA. V dropped 1 base and J dropped 3; count of bases not matched to a gene: 4. This CDR3 contains 16 residues. CDR3: CASSLGRTGDYNEQFF. In DNA, the CDR3 is TGTGCCAGCAGCTTAGGGCGGACAGGGGACTACAATGAGCAGTTCTTC.

The table lists this clonotype with many counts. The gene calls are TRBV5-1 and TRBJ1-1, with D possibly matching TRBD1 (5 bases). The CDR3 contains 14 residues. With 7 bases removed from V and 7 bases from J, the gap between germline ends came to 20 bases. The V gene's germline CDR1 is SGHRS and CDR2 YFSETQ. This CDR3 is CASRLTGTVIEAFF. The CDR3 bases are TGCGCCAGCCGACTTACGGGGACGGTGATTGAAGCTTTCTTT.

The chain links TRBV29-1 to TRBJ1-4; D not certain. V dropped 4 bases and J dropped 8 bases, with 8 bases sitting between them. CDR3 size: 11 residues. CDR1 and CDR2 (germline): SQVTM, ANQGSEA. CDR3 protein: CSVALTEKLFF. CDR3 nucleotides: TGCAGCGTTGCCCTGACGGAAAAACTGTTTTTT.

There are a few counts of this clonotype. This rearrangement joins TRBV6-5 to TRBJ1-2; 7 bases fit TRBD1. The V gene's germline CDR1 is MNHEY and CDR2 SVGAGI. This CDR3 contains 13 residues. V gave up 0 bases and J gave up 8 bases; unmatched junction bases: 3. Written as DNA, the CDR3 is TGTGCCAGCAGTTACTCCTGGGGACAGGGCTACACCTTC. It translates to CASSYSWGQGYTF.

The chain uses TRBV20-1 and TRBJ1-5; no clear D. This CDR3 contains 10 residues. V was cut by 8 bases and J by 5 bases, with 7 bases left in between. Germline CDR1 reads DFQATT; CDR2 reads SNEGSKA (reference sequence). In nucleotides, the CDR3 is TGCAGTTTCTTGTATCAGCCCCAGCATTTT. It is translated as CSFLYQPQHF.

This clonotype appeared many times. The gene calls are TRBV5-4 and TRBJ2-2, with D perhaps matching TRBD1 or TRBD2 (5 bases each). The V end lost 3 bases, the J end lost 4 bases, and 10 bases lay between the germline ends. The CDR3 has 14 residues. The germline CDR1 and CDR2 sequences are SGHNT and YYREEE (reference sequence). The CDR3 protein is CASSSLGATGELFF. The CDR3 DNA reads TGTGCCAGCAGCTCACTAGGGGCCACCGGGGAGCTGTTTTTT.

This clonotype was observed once. Being one base from a much bigger clone, this may be a read error. The V call is TRBV7-3, the J call TRBJ2-6; D could derive from TRBD1 or TRBD2 (6 bases each). The CDR3 totals 18 residues. Germline V gene sequence: CDR1 SGHTA, CDR2 FQGTGA. CDR3 sequence (DNA): TGTACCAGCAGCCAAGACGGGGGCTACGGCTCTGGGGCCAACGTCCTGACTTTC. It specifies CTSSQDGGYGSGANVLTF.

With respect to this clonotype: A single base separates this from a much larger clone, so it may be a read error. This CDR3 is missing its conserved last phenylalanine or tryptophan, likely due to a read error. The rearrangement joins TRBV3-1 to TRBJ2-5; D not resolved. Germline V CDR1 and CDR2: LGHDT, YNNKEL (reference sequence). The germline V and J ends were trimmed by 1 base and 5 bases, with 5 bases remaining between them. This CDR3 is built from 12 residues. CDR3 sequence reads: CASSQVGETQYC. In nucleotides, the CDR3 is TGTGCCAGCAGCCAAGTCGGGGAGACCCAGTACTGC.

The chain has TRBV24-1 and TRBJ2-5, with 7 bases identical to TRBD2. CDR1 is KGHDR and CDR2 is SFDVKD in the germline V gene. V was clipped by 6 bases and J by 2 bases; unmatched bases: 8. The CDR3 is 15 amino acids. Here the CDR3 DNA reads TGTGCCACCAGTTTGTCTGGGGGGGATCAAGAGACCCAGTACTTC. It codes for CATSLSGGDQETQYF.

The J gene is TRBJ2-5, the V gene TRBV4-1, with 11 nucleotides matching TRBD2. V was clipped by 5 bases and J by 5 bases; unmatched bases: 7. In germline, CDR1 is MGHRA, CDR2 YSYEKL. The CDR3 length is 15 residues. Written as DNA, the CDR3 is TGCGCCAGCAGCGACTTAGCGGGGGGGCTGGAGACCCAGTACTTC. It specifies CASSDLAGGLETQYF.

The chain has TRBV18 and TRBJ1-5; the D gene is possibly TRBD1 (6 bases). This CDR3 comprises 14 residues. The V and J ends lost 4 bases and 7 bases respectively, with 14 bases between them. Germline V gives CDR1 KGHSH, CDR2 LQKENI. The CDR3 nucleotides are TGTGCCAGCTCACAGGAACAGGGAGGGCAGCCCCAGCATTTT. Protein product: CASSQEQGGQPQHF.

To note about this clonotype: No conserved phenylalanine or tryptophan ends this CDR3, so it is likely a read error. It is unclear where the CDR3 begins or ends on the DNA, so no DNA is shown, and the CDR3 is as TCRdb lists it. V usage is TRBV3-1 and J usage is TRBJ2-7. Looked up from germline, CDR1 is LGHDT and CDR2 is YNNKEL (reference sequence). The CDR3 contains 8 residues when both ends are counted. The CDR3 region is CASSQEYL.

V is TRBV2 and J is TRBJ2-7; D is undetermined. Germline V gene data show CDR1 as SNHLY and CDR2 as FYNNEI. V shed 6 bases and J shed 4 bases, with 10 bases lying between them. The CDR3 has 12 residues. CDR3 loop: CASRTPLYEQYF. CDR3 nucleotide sequence: TGTGCCAGCAGGACTCCTTTGTACGAGCAGTACTTC.

Many counts were recorded for this clonotype. V gene TRBV5-1 combines with J gene TRBJ2-7, with D perhaps matching TRBD1 (5 bases). The V and J ends lost 0 bases and 3 bases respectively, with 7 bases between them. The CDR3 consists of 13 residues. CDR1 and CDR2 (germline): SGHRS, YFSETQ. CDR3 region: CASSLEGNYEQYF. CDR3 DNA: TGCGCCAGCAGCTTGGAGGGGAACTACGAGCAGTACTTC. Based on the CDR3 plus reference TRBV5-1 and TRBJ2-7, the full variable domain is KAGVTQTPRYLIKTRGQQVTLSCSPISGHRSVSWYQQTPGQGLQFLFEYFSETQRNKGNFPGRFSGRQFSNSRSEMNVSTLELGDSALYLCASSLEGNYEQYFGPGTRLTVT.